Listed below are T cell receptor beta chains from one sample, sequenced in a study of T cell responses to AZD1222 COVID-19 vaccine. The table came from immunoSEQ multiplex PCR; TCRdb's copy has only in-frame clones and leaves some out. The top ten clones hold 4.5% to 5.5% of a sample with approximately 150,000 clones, 85% to 95% of them seen once. This sample comprised peripheral blood, obtained 28 days after the second AZD1222 dose. These receptors were obtained from an adult who received the AZD1222 COVID-19 vaccine. The CDR3 runs from the conserved cysteine through the conserved F or W. A D gene is named only where the DNA matches it firmly. Expanded clones are given a class, and other clones once, few, many or no size at all.

cdr3_nt cdr3_aa j_call d_call clone_size v_call
TGTGCCAGCAGTGAATATACGGGGGAGGTAAAAGAGACCCAGTACTTC CASSEYTGEVKETQYF TRBJ2-5 NA NA TRBV25-1
TGTGCCAGCAGCGGACAGTTCTACAATGAGCAGTTCTTC CASSGQFYNEQFF TRBJ2-1 NA NA TRBV2
TGTGCCAGCAGCTTAGGGTGGGCAGGAGAAGAAGAAAAACTGTTTTTT CASSLGWAGEEEKLFF TRBJ1-4 NA NA TRBV7-9
TGTGCTAGTGGTTTAGTGCTGGGCAGGGTTAGTACTGAAGCTTTCTTT CASGLVLGRVSTEAFF TRBJ1-1 NA once TRBV12-5
TGTGCCAGCAGTGCAGGGATCCGGGAGACCCAGTACTTC CASSAGIRETQYF TRBJ2-5 NA NA TRBV12-3/TRBV12-4
TGTGCCACCAGCTCCCCCTCGGGGGACAGCGACTACGAGCAGTACTTC CATSSPSGDSDYEQYF TRBJ2-7 NA NA TRBV15
TGTGCCAGCAGCGAGCAGGGGTACTATGGCTACACCTTC CASSEQGYYGYTF TRBJ1-2 NA once TRBV9
TGTGCCAGCAGCTTAGGTCTGGGGCATCACTATGGCTACACCTTC CASSLGLGHHYGYTF TRBJ1-2 NA NA TRBV7-6
TGTGCCAGCAGCGCCCGACAGGGTCACACTGAAGCTTTCTTT CASSARQGHTEAFF TRBJ1-1 TRBD1 NA TRBV7-3
TGTGCCAGCAGCTCGCGGGGACTAGCGGGATTTTACATAGTCGTTCATCCCTACGAGCAGTACTTC CASSSRGLAGFYIVVHPYEQYF TRBJ2-7 NA NA TRBV21-1
TGTGCCACCAGTGACGGCGGGACAGGACTTTTCCGAGCCCAGCCCCAGCATTTT CATSDGGTGLFRAQPQHF TRBJ1-5 TRBD1 NA TRBV24-1
TGTGCCACCAGTGATTCGCCTAGCGGGACAATCAATGAGCAGTTCTTC CATSDSPSGTINEQFF TRBJ2-1 TRBD2 NA TRBV24-1
TGTGCCAGCAGCTTGGGCAGGCCTTCCCCCTACGAGCAGTACTTC CASSLGRPSPYEQYF TRBJ2-7 NA NA TRBV11-2
TGTGCCACACGATACAGGGGCCGTTCGGGGACCCAGTACTTC CATRYRGRSGTQYF TRBJ2-5 TRBD1 NA TRBV19
TGTGCCAGCAGCCACAATACAGGGGCGATCTCCTACGAGCAGTACTTC CASSHNTGAISYEQYF TRBJ2-7 TRBD1 few TRBV7-9
TGTGCCAGCAGTTTTTGGTTTAGCGGGAGAGCCTACAATGAGCAGTTCTTC CASSFWFSGRAYNEQFF TRBJ2-1 TRBD2 NA TRBV28
TGCGCCAGCAGCTTGGCTCGGATATCCAGGGAGGCAGATACGCAGTATTTT CASSLARISREADTQYF TRBJ2-3 NA NA TRBV5-1
TGCGCCAGCAGCCAAAGGCGCCCAACGAACACCGGGGAGCTGTTTTTT CASSQRRPTNTGELFF TRBJ2-2 NA NA TRBV4-3
TGCGCCAGCAGCTTGGCCAAGGGCGGGGTATTAGCCAAAAACATTCAGTACTTC CASSLAKGGVLAKNIQYF TRBJ2-4 NA NA TRBV5-1
TGTGCCAGTAGTATAGAGAAGGGGGGCAATCAGCCCCAGCATTTT CASSIEKGGNQPQHF TRBJ1-5 NA NA TRBV19
TGTGCCAGCAGCACCGGGACAGGGGTTATCGGCTACACCTTC CASSTGTGVIGYTF TRBJ1-2 TRBD1 NA TRBV9
TGTGCCAGCAGCCGGGGACAATTCTACGAGCAGTACTTC CASSRGQFYEQYF TRBJ2-7 NA once TRBV7-9
TGTGCCAGCTCACCAATAGGACAGCCCCGAGAGCAGTACTTC CASSPIGQPREQYF TRBJ2-7 NA NA TRBV18
TGCGCCAGCAGCCCATGGGGACAGGGGAATGAAAAACTGTTTTTT CASSPWGQGNEKLFF TRBJ1-4 TRBD1 NA TRBV5-1
TGTGCCAGCAGTCGCCATGTGCAGTACTTC CASSRHVQYF TRBJ2-7 NA NA TRBV28
TGTGCCAGTATCGCGGACCCAGTAGGGGTGCAGTTCTTC CASIADPVGVQFF TRBJ2-1 NA NA TRBV28
TGTGCCAGTAATTTTTTCCGGACGAGCGCTAACACCGGGGAGCTGTTTTTT CASNFFRTSANTGELFF TRBJ2-2 NA NA TRBV19
TGTGCCAGCAGTTACCTAGCGGGAATCACAGATACGCAGTATTTT CASSYLAGITDTQYF TRBJ2-3 TRBD2 NA TRBV28
TGCGCCAGCAGCCAAGAGGGCGGCCGCTCCTACAATGAGCAGTTCTTC CASSQEGGRSYNEQFF TRBJ2-1 NA NA TRBV4-1
TGTGCCAGTAGTCTCGGGACTAATTCTGAAGCTTTCTTT CASSLGTNSEAFF TRBJ1-1 NA NA TRBV19
TGTGCCAGCAGTTACTCGAAAGAACGTGAGCAGTTCTTC CASSYSKEREQFF TRBJ2-1 NA NA TRBV6-5
TGCGCCAGCAGCCAATTGACAGGCGTCGTAAGCTCCTACGAGCAGTACTTC CASSQLTGVVSSYEQYF TRBJ2-7 NA NA TRBV4-1
TGCGCCAGCAGCCAAGATACGGGGGCAAATCGTCAGCCCCAGCATTTT CASSQDTGANRQPQHF TRBJ1-5 NA NA TRBV4-1
TGTGCCAGCAGTCAACTGCACTCTGGAAACACCATATATTTT CASSQLHSGNTIYF TRBJ1-3 NA NA TRBV28
TGTGCCAGCAGCGTTGGGAGCAATGAGCAGTTCTTC CASSVGSNEQFF TRBJ2-1 NA NA TRBV9
TGTGCCAGCAGCTTAGACGGGGGGACCTACAATGAGCAGTTCTTC CASSLDGGTYNEQFF TRBJ2-1 TRBD2 NA TRBV7-9
TGTGCCAGCTCAACAGGGTTACAGGGACAGCCCCAGCATTTT CASSTGLQGQPQHF TRBJ1-5 NA NA TRBV18
TGTGCCTGGAGTGTAAGATCGCTCGGCTACACCTTC CAWSVRSLGYTF TRBJ1-2 NA NA TRBV30
TGTGCCAGCAGCGCAGCCCCGGACGGGAACACTGAAGCTTTCTTT CASSAAPDGNTEAFF TRBJ1-1 NA NA TRBV7-7
TGTGCCAGTAGTTCCACAGGGGACCCCTACAATGAGCAGTTCTTC CASSSTGDPYNEQFF TRBJ2-1 TRBD1 NA TRBV19
TGTGCCTGGAGTGTAATTCGGGGGGTCGTTATTGAGACCCAGTACTTC CAWSVIRGVVIETQYF TRBJ2-5 TRBD2 once TRBV30
TGTGCCAGCTCTTTGTCTTTTGAAGCTTTCTTT CASSLSFEAFF TRBJ1-1 NA NA TRBV28
TGTGCCAGCAGCCGTCTTAGCGGGAGGGCGAGCACAGATACGCAGTATTTT CASSRLSGRASTDTQYF TRBJ2-3 TRBD2 NA TRBV3-1/TRBV3-2
TGTGCCAGCAGTCTAAGGGTGAGGACAGGGGGCACTCAGCCCCAGCATTTT CASSLRVRTGGTQPQHF TRBJ1-5 TRBD1 NA TRBV28
TGTGCCAGCAGCCCCCTCCTTCCGGGACTAGCGGGGAACAATGAGCAGTTCTTC CASSPLLPGLAGNNEQFF TRBJ2-1 TRBD2 NA TRBV3-1/TRBV3-2
TGCGCCAGCGCCCGGGACCCTTTAAATGAGCAGTTCTTC CASARDPLNEQFF TRBJ2-1 NA NA TRBV10-1
TGTGCCACCAGCAGAGATGCCGCCTTACAGGGGTTGAACACTGAAGCTTTCTTT CATSRDAALQGLNTEAFF TRBJ1-1 TRBD1 few TRBV15
TGTGCCAGCAGCTCCCTGGGGAGAAGGGGGGAGACCCAGTACTTC CASSSLGRRGETQYF TRBJ2-5 NA NA TRBV7-2
TGTGCCAGCAGCTTAGGACAGGGCTCTTACAATGAGCAGTTCTTC CASSLGQGSYNEQFF TRBJ2-1 TRBD1 NA TRBV5-5
TGCGCCAGCAAGAGTACCGGGACTAGCGGCTACAATGAGCAGTTCTTC CASKSTGTSGYNEQFF TRBJ2-1 TRBD2 NA TRBV5-1
TGCGCCAGCAGCCTTGACAGGAATAATTCACCCCTCCACTTT CASSLDRNNSPLHF TRBJ1-6 NA NA TRBV5-1
TGTGCCAGCAGCGAGACAGGGGGCATGGGCACCGGGGAGCTGTTTTTT CASSETGGMGTGELFF TRBJ2-2 TRBD1 NA TRBV5-4
TGTGCCAGCAGCTTAGATACAGGGGGCGTGCGGACAGATACGCAGTATTTT CASSLDTGGVRTDTQYF TRBJ2-3 TRBD1 NA TRBV11-2
TGTGCCAGCAGTGCGGGGACGAACACTGAAGCTTTCTTT CASSAGTNTEAFF TRBJ1-1 NA NA TRBV9
TGCGCCAGCAGCCAAGATATAACAGGGGTAAAAGCCCAGCATTTT CASSQDITGVKAQHF TRBJ1-5 TRBD1 NA TRBV4-3
TGTGCCTGGGAACCGGGACTAGTGGGCGGGGAGCTGTTTTTT CAWEPGLVGGELFF TRBJ2-2 TRBD2 NA TRBV30
TGTGCCAGCAGTTGCCATTTGGGTATTGACTATGGCTACACCTTC CASSCHLGIDYGYTF TRBJ1-2 NA NA TRBV6-9
TGTGCCAGCAGGGAGGTCTCGGCCTACGAGCAGTACTTC CASREVSAYEQYF TRBJ2-7 NA NA TRBV6-5
TGTGCCAGCAGCCAGATACAGGGGGCGCGCGGCACGAACACTGAAGCTTTCTTT CASSQIQGARGTNTEAFF TRBJ1-1 TRBD1 NA TRBV4-2